The 11 T cell receptor beta chains below come from one sample, sequenced in a study of T cell clonality in common variable immunodeficiency. Study-wide points: Reportedly, TCR beta sequences from common variable immunodeficiency showed fewer deletions and N-nucleotide insertions.

This table comes from immunoSEQ multiplex PCR, and its TCRdb copy is limited to in-frame clones, with some not included. This sample carries some 16,000 clones, none of them present only once. Antigens of these TCRs are unknown. Sample: peripheral blood mononuclear cells. Receptors originate from a human donor with common variable immunodeficiency.

This clone appeared many times. CDR3 DNA, as far as it was read: TGTGCCAGCAGTTACAGGACACCCTGGGCCTATGGC. It specifies CASSYRTPWAYG. The whole CDR3 is CASSYRTPWAYGYTF. V gene TRBV6-2 or TRBV6-3 combines with J gene TRBJ1-2; weak D call: TRBD1 (5 bases). Sequencing ends 3 residues short of the CDR3 end; the germline J gene provides the rest. Trimming removed 2 bases from V and 4 bases from J, with 14 bases in between. Germline values: CDR1 MNHEY, CDR2 SVGEGT. The CDR3 contains 15 residues.

Remarks on this clone: The read terminates 3 residues before the CDR3 end, so the remaining end is supplied by the germline J gene. The rearrangement joins TRBV7-6 to TRBJ2-5; D not certain. Trimming took off 5 bases at V and 1 base at J, with 17 bases between the two ends. This CDR3 region has 16 residues. Germline CDR1 and CDR2: SGHVS and FNYEAQ. This CDR3 is CASSPRPEQRQETQYF. CDR3 bases read: TGTGCCAGCAGCCCCCGGCCGGAGCAGCGCCAAGAGACC.

This clone was seen a handful of times. The CDR3 loop reads CASSPTFQPQHF. Incomplete CDR3 DNA: TGTGCCAGCAGCCCAACTTTTCAGCCC. The V and J genes are TRBV7-3 and TRBJ1-5; D unresolved. Read data end 3 residues before the CDR3 end; the end is taken from the germline J gene. This CDR3 is built from 12 residues. V was trimmed by 5 bases and J by 6 bases, leaving 8 bases between them. Germline CDR1 reads SGHTA; CDR2 reads FQGTGA.

This clone was recorded many times. The CDR3 spells CSSNNRESGELFF. The part of the CDR3 DNA that was read is TGCAGTTCAAATAACAGGGAGTCCGGGGAG. The genes are TRBV20-1 and TRBJ2-2; TRBD1 might be the D (6 bases). The read stops 3 residues short of the end of the CDR3; the missing end is completed from the germline J gene. The germline V and J ends were trimmed by 8 bases and 6 bases, with 16 bases remaining between them. Germline V lookup: CDR1 DFQATT, CDR2 SNEGSKA (reference sequence). The length of the CDR3 is 13 residues.

In this sample, this clone is medium-sized. The read halts 3 residues ahead of the CDR3 end, with the missing end drawn from the germline J gene. The rearrangement joins TRBV30 to TRBJ1-6; possible D gene TRBD1, 6 bases. CDR1 is GTSNPN and CDR2 is SVGIG in the germline V gene (reference sequence). The CDR3 is made up of 16 amino acids. The V and J ends lost 2 bases and 2 bases respectively, with 13 bases between them. The CDR3 DNA, read in part, is TGTGCCTGGAGTCTCTCTGGACAGCCCTATAATTCACCC. Translating it yields CAWSLSGQPYNSP. The whole CDR3 protein is CAWSLSGQPYNSPLHF. Variable domain in full (rest from reference TRBV30 and TRBJ1-6): SQTIHQWPATLVQPVGSPLSLECTVEGTSNPNLYWYRQAAGRGLQLLFYSVGIGQISSEVPQNLSASRPQDRQFILSSKKLLLSDSGFYLCAWSLSGQPYNSPLHFGNGTRLTVT.

The table lists this clone with many counts. The DNA ends 3 residues before the CDR3 does, and the rest of the CDR3 is filled in from the germline J gene. The rearrangement links TRBV19 to TRBJ1-5; D possibly corresponds to TRBD1 (5 bases). The CDR3 covers 13 residues. The germline gives CDR1 LNHDA, CDR2 SQIVND (reference sequence). Deletions cut 5 bases from V and 7 bases from J, with 12 bases between. The CDR3 DNA, read in part, is TGTGCCAGTAGTGCGGGGGTCTGGCAGCCC. Translated, it gives CASSAGVWQP. The CDR3, in full, reads CASSAGVWQPQHF. Filled out from reference TRBV19 and TRBJ1-5, the complete variable domain reads DGGITQSPKYLFRKEGQNVTLSCEQNLNHDAMYWYRQDPGQGLRLIYYSQIVNDFQKGDIAEGYSVSREKKESFPLTVTSAQKNPTAFYLCASSAGVWQPQHFGDGTRLSIL.

Regarding this clone: Read sequence stops 3 residues before the CDR3 end, and the germline J gene provides the missing end. The chain combines TRBV7-9 with TRBJ1-2; perhaps TRBD1 as D (5 bases). The V end was cut by 2 bases, the J end by 2 bases, with 12 bases between. CDR3 size: 15 residues. The germline V gene encodes CDR1 SEHNR and CDR2 FQNEAQ (reference sequence). CDR3 in amino acids: CASSLTGRENYGYTF. The CDR3 DNA, read in part, is TGTGCCAGCAGCTTAACGGGCAGGGAGAACTATGGC.

This clone was detected only a few times. The DNA ends 3 residues before the CDR3 does, and the rest of the CDR3 is filled in from the germline J gene. The chain links TRBV19 to TRBJ2-3; 10 bases align to TRBD1. Germline V gives CDR1 LNHDA, CDR2 SQIVND (reference sequence). Trimming at V came to 5 bases and at J to 0 bases, leaving 5 bases not matched to a gene. The CDR3 extends over 16 amino acids. CDR3 sequence: CASSAGQGLSTDTQYF. The CDR3 DNA, read in part, is TGTGCCAGTAGTGCGGGACAGGGGCTAAGCACAGATACG.

This clone was observed a few times. The read is 3 residues too short to cover the CDR3 end, so that end is filled in from the germline J gene. The chain employs TRBV2 and TRBJ2-7; 8 bases fit TRBD1. Trimming removed 1 base from V and 3 bases from J; junction bases left unmatched: 11. The CDR3 is 17 amino acids. CDR1 is SNHLY, CDR2 FYNNEI, per germline. CDR3 bases read: TGTGCCAGCAGTGAAGGAGTCTTGGGACAGGAATACTACGAG. Its protein is CASSEGVLGQEYYE. The complete CDR3 reads CASSEGVLGQEYYEQYF.

As for this clone: The read finishes 3 residues shy of the CDR3 end, and the germline J gene is used to complete it. V and J are TRBV20-1 and TRBJ1-6; TRBD1 might be the D (5 bases). The CDR3 has 14 residues. CDR1 is DFQATT and CDR2 is SNEGSKA in the germline V gene (reference sequence). With 1 base removed from V and 7 bases from J, the gap between germline ends came to 11 bases. The CDR3 spells CSARGVGGNSPLHF. CDR3 bases read: TGCAGTGCTAGAGGTGTCGGGGGAAATTCACCC.

This clone was seen many times. Coverage ceases 3 residues before the CDR3 finishes, and the germline J gene fills in the end. The chain carries TRBV6-1 and TRBJ1-5, with TRBD1 as a possible D gene (6 bases). Trimming removed 0 bases from V and 8 bases from J, with 17 bases in between. The germline gives CDR1 MNHNS, CDR2 SASEGT. This CDR3 has 16 amino acids. CDR3 bases read: TGTGCCAGCAGTGAAGCGGGGGGGGCCACCGATAAGCCC. Its translation: CASSEAGGATDKP. The full-length CDR3 reads as CASSEAGGATDKPQHF.